The source of this T cell receptor beta chain is a study of OX40 agonist ivuxolimab in advanced cancers. Study as a whole: People in dose escalation had one of these cancers: hepatocellular carcinoma, melanoma, renal cell or head and neck cancer. Points from the study as a whole: At 0.1 to 3.0 mg/kg, CD4+ and CD8+ blood T cells expanded clonally by week 6. A proportion of nonresponders additionally exhibited low normalized T-cell clonal expansion. In CD8+ T cells, expanded clones were on average more numerous than in CD4+.

This CDR3 is built from 17 residues. Notes on this clone: Its specificity is not known.

Assay used: immunoSEQ multiplex PCR; TCRdb lists only in-frame clones, some missing. The sample carries 70,000 or so clones, around 90% recorded once. The chain has TRBV21-1 and TRBJ1-1; no check of the table's D call, TRBD1, against the DNA was made. TRBV21-1 is a pseudogene segment. The source of this sequence is an adult with an advanced solid tumor such as melanoma, head and neck, liver or kidney cancer. The sample was CD4+ or CD8+ T cells sorted from blood, taken in a trial of the OX40 agonist ivuxolimab. The CDR3 reads CAPQGDSRLMMNTEAFF. The CDR3 DNA reads as TGTGCCCCCCAGGGGGACAGCCGACTCATGATGAACACTGAAGCTTTCTTT.